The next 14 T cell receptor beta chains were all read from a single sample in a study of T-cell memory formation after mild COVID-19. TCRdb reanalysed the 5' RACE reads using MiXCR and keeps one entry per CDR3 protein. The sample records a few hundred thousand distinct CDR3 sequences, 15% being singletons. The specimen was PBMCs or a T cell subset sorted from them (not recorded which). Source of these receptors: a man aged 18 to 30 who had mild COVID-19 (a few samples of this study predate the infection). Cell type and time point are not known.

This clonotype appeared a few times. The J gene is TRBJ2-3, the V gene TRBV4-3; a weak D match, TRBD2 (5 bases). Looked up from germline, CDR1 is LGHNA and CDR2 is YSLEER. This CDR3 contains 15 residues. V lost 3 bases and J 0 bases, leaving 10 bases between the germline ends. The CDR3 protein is CASSHIGVSTDTQYF. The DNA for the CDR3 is TGCGCCAGCAGCCATATCGGGGTTAGCACAGATACGCAGTATTTT.

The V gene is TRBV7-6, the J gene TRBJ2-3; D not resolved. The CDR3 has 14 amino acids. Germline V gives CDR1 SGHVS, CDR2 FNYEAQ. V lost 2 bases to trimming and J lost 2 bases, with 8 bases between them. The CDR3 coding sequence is TGTGCCAGCAGCTTAAACGGATTCACAGATACGCAGTATTTT. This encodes CASSLNGFTDTQYF.

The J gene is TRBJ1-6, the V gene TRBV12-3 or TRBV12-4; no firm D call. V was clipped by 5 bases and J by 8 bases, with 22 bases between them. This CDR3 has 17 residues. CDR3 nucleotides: TGTGCCAGCAGTCTTAAACATGTGGCTGCGGCAGATTCACCCCTCCACTTT. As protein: CASSLKHVAAADSPLHF.

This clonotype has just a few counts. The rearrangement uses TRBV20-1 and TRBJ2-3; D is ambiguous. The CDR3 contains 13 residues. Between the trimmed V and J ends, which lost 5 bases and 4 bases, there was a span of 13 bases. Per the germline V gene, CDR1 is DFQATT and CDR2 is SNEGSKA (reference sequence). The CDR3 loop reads CSAVGPNSDTQYF. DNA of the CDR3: TGCAGTGCTGTGGGCCCGAATTCAGATACGCAGTATTTT.

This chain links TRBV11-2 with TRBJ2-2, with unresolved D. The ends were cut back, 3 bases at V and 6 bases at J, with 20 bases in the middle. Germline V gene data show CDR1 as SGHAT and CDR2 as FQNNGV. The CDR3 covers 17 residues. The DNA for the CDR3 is TGTGCCAGCAGCTTGTTGGACGTCTACTCTACGTCCGGGGAGCTGTTTTTT. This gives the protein CASSLLDVYSTSGELFF.

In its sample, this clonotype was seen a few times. This CDR3 is CASSIGTTGGSGANVLTF. CDR3 DNA: TGTGCCAGCAGCATCGGAACGACAGGGGGCTCTGGGGCCAACGTCCTGACTTTC. V gene TRBV7-2 combines with J gene TRBJ2-6; 9 bases align to TRBD1. The CDR3 is made up of 18 amino acids. The V and J ends lost 5 bases and 0 bases, in that order; junction bases with no gene match: 8. CDR1 SGHTA and CDR2 FQGNSA come from the germline V gene.

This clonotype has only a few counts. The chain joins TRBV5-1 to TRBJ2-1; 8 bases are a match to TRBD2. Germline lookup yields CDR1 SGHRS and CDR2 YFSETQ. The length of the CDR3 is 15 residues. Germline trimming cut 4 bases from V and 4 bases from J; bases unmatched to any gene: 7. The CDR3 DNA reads TGCGCCAGCAGCCTACTAGCGGATAGTTACAATGAGCAGTTCTTC. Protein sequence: CASSLLADSYNEQFF.

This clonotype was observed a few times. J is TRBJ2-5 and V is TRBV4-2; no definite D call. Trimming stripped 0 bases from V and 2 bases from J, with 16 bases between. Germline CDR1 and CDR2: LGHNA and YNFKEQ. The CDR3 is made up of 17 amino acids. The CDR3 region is CASSQDPPQVGQETQYF. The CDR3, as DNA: TGTGCCAGCAGCCAAGATCCCCCCCAAGTCGGTCAAGAGACCCAGTACTTC.

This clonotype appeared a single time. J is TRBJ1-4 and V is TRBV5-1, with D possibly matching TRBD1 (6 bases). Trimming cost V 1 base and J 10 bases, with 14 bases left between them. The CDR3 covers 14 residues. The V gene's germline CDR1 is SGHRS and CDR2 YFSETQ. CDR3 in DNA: TGCGCCAGCAGCTTGTCAAGACAGGAGGGAAAACTGTTTTTT. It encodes CASSLSRQEGKLFF. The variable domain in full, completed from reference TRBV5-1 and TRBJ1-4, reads KAGVTQTPRYLIKTRGQQVTLSCSPISGHRSVSWYQQTPGQGLQFLFEYFSETQRNKGNFPGRFSGRQFSNSRSEMNVSTLELGDSALYLCASSLSRQEGKLFFGSGTQLSVL.

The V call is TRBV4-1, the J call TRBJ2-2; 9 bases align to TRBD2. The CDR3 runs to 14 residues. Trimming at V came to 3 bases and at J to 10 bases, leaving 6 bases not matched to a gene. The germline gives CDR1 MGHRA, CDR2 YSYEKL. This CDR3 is CASSHAGGREELFF. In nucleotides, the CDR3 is TGCGCCAGCAGCCACGCGGGGGGGCGTGAGGAGCTGTTTTTT.

As DNA, the CDR3 is TGTGCCAGCAGTCCTAGGGGGGCCGGGGAGACCCAGTACTTC. Its protein product is CASSPRGAGETQYF. The rearrangement uses TRBV12-3 or TRBV12-4 and TRBJ2-5, with D perhaps given as TRBD1 or TRBD2 (6 bases each). V was cut by 5 bases and J by 5 bases, with 15 bases left in between. The CDR3 runs 14 residues.

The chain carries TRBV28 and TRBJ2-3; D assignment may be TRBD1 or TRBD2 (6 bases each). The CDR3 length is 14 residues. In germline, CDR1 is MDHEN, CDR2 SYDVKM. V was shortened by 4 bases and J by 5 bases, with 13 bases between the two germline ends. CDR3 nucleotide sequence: TGTGCCAGCAGTTCGTTACAGGGAGGAGATACGCAGTATTTT. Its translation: CASSSLQGGDTQYF.

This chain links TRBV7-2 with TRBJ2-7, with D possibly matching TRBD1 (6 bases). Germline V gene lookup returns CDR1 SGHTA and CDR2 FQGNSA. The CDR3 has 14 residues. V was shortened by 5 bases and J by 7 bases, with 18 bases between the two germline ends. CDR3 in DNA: TGTGCCAGCAGCCAGGGGACGTCCCGAGGTGAGCAGTACGTC. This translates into CASSQGTSRGEQYV.

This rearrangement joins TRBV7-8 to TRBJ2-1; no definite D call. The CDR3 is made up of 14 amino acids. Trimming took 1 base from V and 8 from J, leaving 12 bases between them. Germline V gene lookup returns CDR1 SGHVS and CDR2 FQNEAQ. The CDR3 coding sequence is TGTGCCAGCAGCTTAGGTTCTGAGCTGGATGAGCAGTTCTTC. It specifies CASSLGSELDEQFF.